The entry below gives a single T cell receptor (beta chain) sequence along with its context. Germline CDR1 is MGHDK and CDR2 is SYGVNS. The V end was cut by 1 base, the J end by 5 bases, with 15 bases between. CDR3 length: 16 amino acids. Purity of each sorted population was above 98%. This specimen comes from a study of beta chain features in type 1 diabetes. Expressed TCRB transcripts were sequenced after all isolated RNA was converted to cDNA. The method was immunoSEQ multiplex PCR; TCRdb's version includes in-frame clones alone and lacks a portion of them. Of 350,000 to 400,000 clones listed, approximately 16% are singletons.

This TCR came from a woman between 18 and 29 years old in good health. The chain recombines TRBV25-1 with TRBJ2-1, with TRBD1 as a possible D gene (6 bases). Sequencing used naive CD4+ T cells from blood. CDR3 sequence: CASSESPQGSNNEQFF. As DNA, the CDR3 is TGTGCCAGCAGTGAATCCCCCCAGGGGAGTAACAATGAGCAGTTCTTC.